Below are 23 T cell receptor beta chains sequenced from a single sample in a study of blood T cell repertoires in COVID-19. Generated by immunoSEQ multiplex PCR, the TCRdb table keeps only in-frame clones and is missing some. The sample consists of under 200,000 clones, 84% of them appearing once. The source material was PBMCs or T cells enriched from blood (not recorded which). The receptor source for this set is a woman aged 50 to 60 who had recovered from COVID-19.

The CDR3 region has the DNA TGTGCCAGCAGCTTAGCAGGGGAAGTTGGCTACACCTTC. Amino acids: CASSLAGEVGYTF. This sequence joins TRBV7-2 and TRBJ1-2; possibly TRBD1 for D (5 bases). Per the germline V gene, CDR1 is SGHTA and CDR2 is FQGNSA. V shed 0 bases and J shed 7 bases, with 9 bases lying between them. The CDR3 extends over 13 amino acids.

The CDR3 DNA reads as TGTGCCAGTAGTAAAAGACAGGCCTACTACGAGCAGTACTTC. Its protein product is CASSKRQAYYEQYF. The rearrangement joins TRBV19 to TRBJ2-7; possibly TRBD1 for D (6 bases). The CDR3 has 14 residues. The germline V gene has CDR1 LNHDA and CDR2 SQIVND (reference sequence). With 4 bases removed from V and 3 bases from J, the gap between germline ends came to 13 bases.

This clone was detected ten times or more. The rearrangement links TRBV7-2 to TRBJ2-3; TRBD2 matches 10 bases. This CDR3 comprises 15 residues. The V gene end was trimmed by 6 bases and the J gene end by 0 bases; junction bases not matched to a gene: 3. Per germline, CDR1 SGHTA and CDR2 FQGNSA. As DNA, the CDR3 is TGTGCCAGCAGGGAAGCGGGGGGGAGCACAGATACGCAGTATTTT. This translates into CASREAGGSTDTQYF. Together with reference TRBV7-2 and TRBJ2-3, the CDR3 gives the full variable domain: GAGVSQSPSNKVTEKGKDVELRCDPISGHTALYWYRQSLGQGLEFLIYFQGNSAPDKSGLPSDRFSAERTGGSVSTLTIQRTQQEDSAVYLCASREAGGSTDTQYFGPGTRLTVL.

V usage is TRBV6-5 and J usage is TRBJ2-5, with D tentatively TRBD2 (6 bases). CDR1 is MNHEY, CDR2 SVGAGI, per germline. The CDR3 spans 15 residues. Trimming took off 2 bases at V and 3 bases at J, with 13 bases between the two ends. The CDR3 coding sequence is TGTGCCAGCAGTTACGGGGGGTTGGGGGAAGAGACCCAGTACTTC. Amino acids: CASSYGGLGEETQYF.

DNA of the CDR3: TGTGCCAGCAGTCTGAGTAAGGACAGGTCTTATGCTGAAGCTTTCTTT. Amino acid sequence: CASSLSKDRSYAEAFF. The chain couples TRBV27 to TRBJ1-1; 7 nucleotides line up with TRBD1. The germline CDR1 and CDR2 sequences are MNHEY and SMNVEV (reference sequence). CDR3 length: 16 residues. V lost 5 bases and J lost 6; bases outside the gene matches: 15.

The V call is TRBV18, the J call TRBJ1-1; perhaps TRBD1 as D (6 bases). Trimming cost V 2 bases and J 1 base, with 11 bases left between them. Per germline, CDR1 KGHSH and CDR2 LQKENI. The CDR3 runs 15 residues. Written as DNA, the CDR3 is TGTGCCAGCTCACCATCCGGGACACCGAACACTGAAGCTTTCTTT. It is translated as CASSPSGTPNTEAFF.

The chain has TRBV7-2 and TRBJ2-1; TRBD2 is a possible D gene (7 bases). The CDR3 has 14 residues. Germline V gene lookup returns CDR1 SGHTA and CDR2 FQGNSA. V lost 8 bases to trimming and J lost 4 bases, with 15 bases between them. This CDR3 is CASEGGMEYNEQFF. The CDR3 nucleotides read TGTGCCAGCGAGGGGGGGATGGAGTACAATGAGCAGTTCTTC.

The chain combines TRBV27 with TRBJ2-7, with 11 bases that match TRBD2. In germline, CDR1 is MNHEY, CDR2 SMNVEV (reference sequence). The CDR3 length is 16 residues. The V segment lost 2 bases and the J segment 4 bases; nucleotides outside the gene matches: 7. CDR3 nucleotide sequence: TGTGCCAGCAGTTTAAGGGTAGCGGGGGGGCTTTACGAGCAGTACTTC. This translates into CASSLRVAGGLYEQYF.

The V gene is TRBV28, the J gene TRBJ1-4; D gene uncertain. From germline, CDR1 is MDHEN and CDR2 SYDVKM. CDR3 length: 15 amino acids. V was shortened by 7 bases and J by 7 bases, with 19 bases between the two germline ends. This CDR3 reads CASTPAVVRSEKLFF. As DNA, the CDR3 is TGTGCCAGCACCCCCGCCGTAGTGCGGAGTGAAAAACTGTTTTTT.

This clone was counted once. V gene TRBV5-8 combines with J gene TRBJ2-1; D gene uncertain. The CDR3 loop spans 14 amino acids. Trimming pared 4 bases from V and 10 bases from J, leaving 18 bases between. Looked up from germline, CDR1 is SGHTS and CDR2 is YDEGEE. This CDR3 reads CASSPEVFSREQFF. CDR3 DNA sequence: TGTGCCAGCAGCCCAGAGGTCTTTTCGAGGGAGCAGTTCTTC.

V usage is TRBV11-1 and J usage is TRBJ2-7; TRBD1 matches 9 bases. J was trimmed by 6 bases and V by 5 bases; bases with no gene match: 14. The CDR3 is made up of 16 amino acids. Germline V gives CDR1 SGHAT, CDR2 FQDESV (reference sequence). The CDR3 spells CASSLTSGTGRLEQYF. The CDR3 DNA sequence: TGTGCCAGCAGCCTAACCTCCGGGACAGGGAGGCTCGAGCAGTACTTC.

This chain uses TRBV5-4 with TRBJ1-1, with D maybe TRBD1 (6 bases). CDR1 and CDR2 from the germline V gene are SGHNT and YYREEE (reference sequence). V was cut by 0 bases and J by 5 bases, with 17 bases left in between. This CDR3 has 16 residues. For the CDR3, the DNA is TGTGCCAGCAGCTTGGAATCGACAGGCGTGGGAACTGAAGCTTTCTTT. Translated, it gives CASSLESTGVGTEAFF.

V gene TRBV6-5 combines with J gene TRBJ1-1; a weak D match, TRBD1 (6 bases). Germline-derived CDR1 and CDR2 are MNHEY and SVGAGI. The ends were cut back, 3 bases at V and 1 base at J, with 15 bases in the middle. The CDR3 totals 16 residues. As DNA, the CDR3 is TGTGCCAGCAGTTATAGTCAGGGGCTTAGGAACACTGAAGCTTTCTTT. Translating it yields CASSYSQGLRNTEAFF.

This chain uses TRBV28 with TRBJ2-7; D gene uncertain. The length of the CDR3 is 12 residues. CDR1 MDHEN and CDR2 SYDVKM come from the germline V gene. The V gene lost 3 bases and the J gene lost 3 bases, with 6 bases spanning the gap. CDR3 loop: CASSFGDYEQYF. The CDR3 nucleotides read TGTGCCAGCAGTTTCGGAGACTACGAGCAGTACTTC.

The rearrangement links TRBV6-5 to TRBJ1-5; weak D call: TRBD1 (5 bases). Germline assignment: CDR1 MNHEY and CDR2 SVGAGI. There are 15 residues in the CDR3. Trimming pared 4 bases from V and 4 bases from J, leaving 14 bases between. DNA for the CDR3: TGTGCCAGCAGTTCCGGGGGGATAGGGAATCAGCCCCAGCATTTT. Protein sequence: CASSSGGIGNQPQHF.

The chain combines TRBV2 with TRBJ2-7, with 11 bases fitting TRBD2. Losses at the gene ends were 5 bases for V and 6 bases for J; bases not matched to a gene: 12. The CDR3 is made up of 16 amino acids. CDR1 is SNHLY, CDR2 FYNNEI, per germline. The CDR3 here is CASSPTRLAGRLEQYF. The CDR3 DNA reads as TGTGCCAGCAGTCCCACCCGACTAGCGGGGAGACTCGAGCAGTACTTC.

The chain uses TRBV14 and TRBJ2-1; TRBD1 aligns across 11 bases. CDR3 length: 16 residues. CDR1 SGHDN and CDR2 FVKESK come from the germline V gene. V lost 1 base to trimming and J lost 3 bases; unmatched junction nucleotides: 2. The DNA of the CDR3 is TGTGCCAGCAGCCAAGCGGGACAGGGGGGCTACAATGAGCAGTTCTTC. Amino acid sequence: CASSQAGQGGYNEQFF.

Only a few counts were recorded for this clone. The J gene is TRBJ2-1, the V gene TRBV3-1 (or the pseudogene TRBV3-2); possibly TRBD2 for D (6 bases). Germline loops: CDR1 LGHDT, CDR2 YNNKEL (reference sequence). V was trimmed by 4 bases and J by 7 bases, leaving 17 bases between them. CDR3 size: 15 residues. Here the CDR3 reads CASSLGEERGNEQFF. DNA for the CDR3: TGTGCCAGCAGCCTAGGGGAGGAACGGGGAAATGAGCAGTTCTTC.

The chain combines TRBV9 with TRBJ1-2, with 7 bases aligning to TRBD1. Germline CDR1 reads SGDLS; CDR2 reads YYNGEE. Losses at the gene ends were 4 bases for V and 0 bases for J; bases not matched to a gene: 6. The CDR3 has 15 residues. The CDR3 spells CASSPPGTANYGYTF. The CDR3 DNA sequence: TGTGCCAGCAGCCCCCCAGGGACAGCTAACTATGGCTACACCTTC.

The chain employs TRBV9 and TRBJ1-2; D unclear. Trimming removed 0 bases from V and 6 bases from J, with 15 bases in between. This CDR3 is built from 15 residues. The germline V gene has CDR1 SGDLS and CDR2 YYNGEE. CDR3: CASSVGPGQKDGYTF. DNA for the CDR3: TGTGCCAGCAGCGTAGGCCCAGGCCAGAAGGATGGCTACACCTTC.

The rearrangement links TRBV5-1 to TRBJ2-1, with 7 nucleotides matching TRBD1. The CDR3 has 14 amino acids. Germline loops: CDR1 SGHRS, CDR2 YFSETQ. After removal of 4 bases from V and 5 bases from J, the junction contained 6 bases not matched to a gene. Written as DNA, the CDR3 is TGCGCCAGCAGCATCGGGACAGCAAACAATGAGCAGTTCTTC. It specifies CASSIGTANNEQFF.

The chain is built from TRBV6-2 or TRBV6-3 and TRBJ2-2; D is possibly TRBD2 (5 bases). The CDR3 runs 17 residues. Germline-derived CDR1 and CDR2 are MNHEY and SVGEGT. The V end was cut by 2 bases, the J end by 3 bases, with 16 bases between. CDR3: CASSYHRSGVDTGELFF. CDR3 in DNA: TGTGCCAGCAGTTACCATAGGTCCGGGGTGGACACCGGGGAGCTGTTTTTT.

The chain carries TRBV11-2 and TRBJ2-7; 7 bases fit TRBD2. The junction had 7 bases not matched to a gene; V was cut back by 3 bases and J by 2 bases. The CDR3 sequence is 15 residues long. CDR1 and CDR2 (germline): SGHAT, FQNNGV. The CDR3, as DNA: TGTGCCAGCAGCTTCCAGTCGGGGGGTCCCTACGAGCAGTACTTC. Translation gives CASSFQSGGPYEQYF.